This T cell receptor beta chain came from a study of beta chain features in type 1 diabetes. Expressed TCRB transcripts got sequenced, as all isolated RNA was reverse transcribed. Generated by immunoSEQ multiplex PCR, the TCRdb table keeps only in-frame clones and is missing some. The data hold around 500,000 clones, with roughly 10% observed a single time. The CDR3 is 16 residues long. In this sample, this clone turned up a few times. V usage is TRBV12-2 and J usage is TRBJ2-6; no DNA check was done on the table's D call, TRBD1. TRBV12-2 is a known pseudogene. Material: naive CD4+ T cells from blood. This clonotype was sampled from a woman between 18 and 29 years old in good health. The CDR3 region has the DNA TGTGCAAGTCGCTTTTGGCCCCTCTCTGGGGCCAACGTCCTGACTTTC. This sequence encodes CASRFWPLSGANVLTF.